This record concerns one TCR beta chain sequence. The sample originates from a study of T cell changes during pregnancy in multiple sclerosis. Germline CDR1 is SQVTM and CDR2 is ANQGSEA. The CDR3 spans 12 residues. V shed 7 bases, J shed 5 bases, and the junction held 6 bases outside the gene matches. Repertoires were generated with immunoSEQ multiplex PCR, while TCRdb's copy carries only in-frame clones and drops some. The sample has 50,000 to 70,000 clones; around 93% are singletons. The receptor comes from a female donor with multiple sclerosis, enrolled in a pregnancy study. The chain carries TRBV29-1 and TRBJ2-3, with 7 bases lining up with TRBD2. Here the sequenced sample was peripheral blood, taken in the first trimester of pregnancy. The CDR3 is CSAFLAVDTQYF. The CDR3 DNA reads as TGCAGCGCCTTCCTAGCGGTAGATACGCAGTATTTT.